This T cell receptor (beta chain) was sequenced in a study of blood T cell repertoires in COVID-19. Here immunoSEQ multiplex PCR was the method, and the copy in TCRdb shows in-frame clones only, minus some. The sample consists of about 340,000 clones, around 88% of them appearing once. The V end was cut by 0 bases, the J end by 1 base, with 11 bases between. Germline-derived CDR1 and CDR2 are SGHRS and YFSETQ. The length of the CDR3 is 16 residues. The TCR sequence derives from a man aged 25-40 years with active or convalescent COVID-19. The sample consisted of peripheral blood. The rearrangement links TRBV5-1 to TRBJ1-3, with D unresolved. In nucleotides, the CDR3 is TGCGCCAGCAGCTTGGGGACTTTCCTATCTGGAAACACCATATATTTT. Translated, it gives CASSLGTFLSGNTIYF.